The rows below give T cell receptor beta chains drawn from one sample of a study of molecular identifiers for immune sequencing clone quantification. TCRdb re-called the PCR reads through MiXCR, storing one row per CDR3 protein. This table has about 640,000 distinct CDR3 sequences, just under 20% appearing once. Sequenced input: naive CD8+ T cells from blood, with Jurkat cell RNA spiked in. Source of these receptors: a human donor in good health. Some libraries in this study had Jurkat cell RNA spiked in. The CDR3 runs from the conserved cysteine through the conserved F or W. Each record gives: J gene, clone size, V gene, D gene, CDR3 protein, CDR3 DNA. A D gene is named only where the DNA matches it firmly. Size is omitted from some rows. Given values are once, few, many or a class for expanded clones.

J: TRBJ1-1; size: many; V: TRBV29-1; D: .; CDR3: CSVVGGAPIDTEAFF; DNA: TGCAGCGTTGTTGGGGGGGCCCCGATAGACACTGAAGCTTTCTTT
J: TRBJ1-5; size: few; V: TRBV4-1; D: .; CDR3: CASSQDYTQPQHF; DNA: TGCGCCAGCAGCCAAGATTATACCCAGCCCCAGCATTTT
J: TRBJ2-7; size: few; V: TRBV27; D: .; CDR3: CASSFQGFGTYEQYF; DNA: TGTGCCAGCAGTTTTCAGGGTTTTGGCACCTACGAGCAGTACTTC
J: TRBJ1-5; size: many; V: TRBV6-1; D: TRBD1; CDR3: CASSEGAGTGGNQPQHF; DNA: TGTGCCAGCAGTGAAGGGGCCGGGACAGGGGGCAATCAGCCCCAGCATTTT
J: TRBJ1-2; size: .; V: TRBV5-5; D: TRBD1; CDR3: CASSSRTTGGNGYTF; DNA: TGTGCCAGCAGCTCCCGCACGACAGGGGGCAATGGCTACACCTTC
J: TRBJ2-5; size: .; V: TRBV7-9; D: TRBD1; CDR3: CASSLVGGTGGLQETQYF; DNA: TGTGCCAGCAGCTTAGTTGGAGGGACAGGGGGACTCCAAGAGACCCAGTACTTC
J: TRBJ1-3; size: few; V: TRBV7-2; D: .; CDR3: CASEDTGSGNTIYF; DNA: TGTGCCAGCGAGGATACAGGGTCTGGAAACACCATATATTTT
J: TRBJ2-7; size: many; V: TRBV4-1; D: .; CDR3: CASSLNRYEQYF; DNA: TGCGCCAGCAGCCTCAACAGGTACGAGCAGTACTTC
J: TRBJ2-7; size: many; V: TRBV5-1; D: .; CDR3: CASSLGYPGLETYEQYF; DNA: TGCGCCAGCAGCTTGGGGTACCCGGGACTGGAGACCTACGAGCAGTACTTC
J: TRBJ2-7; size: few; V: TRBV4-1; D: .; CDR3: CASSPAASSYEQYF; DNA: TGCGCCAGCAGCCCCGCAGCGAGCTCCTACGAGCAGTACTTC
J: TRBJ2-5; size: many; V: TRBV5-4; D: TRBD1; CDR3: CASSLGDSQETQYF; DNA: TGTGCCAGCAGCTTAGGGGACAGTCAAGAGACCCAGTACTTC
J: TRBJ1-3; size: .; V: TRBV7-2; D: .; CDR3: CASSLMGVGNTIYF; DNA: TGTGCCAGCAGCTTAATGGGAGTGGGAAACACCATATATTTT
J: TRBJ2-2; size: many; V: TRBV5-1; D: .; CDR3: CASSYTGNTGELFF; DNA: TGCGCCAGCAGCTACACAGGGAACACCGGGGAGCTGTTTTTT
J: TRBJ2-7; size: .; V: TRBV4-3; D: .; CDR3: CASSQELDSRAYEQYF; DNA: TGCGCCAGCAGCCAAGAGCTGGACAGCAGGGCCTACGAGCAGTACTTC
J: TRBJ1-1; size: many; V: TRBV13; D: .; CDR3: CASKVWGDTEAFF; DNA: TGTGCCAGCAAGGTATGGGGAGACACTGAAGCTTTCTTT
J: TRBJ2-1; size: .; V: TRBV19; D: TRBD2; CDR3: CASQAGLNEQFF; DNA: TGTGCCAGTCAAGCGGGACTCAATGAGCAGTTCTTC
J: TRBJ2-3; size: many; V: TRBV7-9; D: TRBD2; CDR3: CASSPMGLASTDTQYF; DNA: TGTGCCAGCAGCCCCATGGGACTAGCGTCGACAGATACGCAGTATTTT
J: TRBJ1-3; size: once; V: TRBV20-1; D: .; CDR3: CSALAGLSGNTIYF; DNA: TGCAGTGCATTAGCAGGGCTCTCTGGAAACACCATATATTTT
J: TRBJ2-4; size: few; V: TRBV27; D: .; CDR3: CASRGSSWGIQYF; DNA: TGTGCCAGCAGGGGGAGTAGTTGGGGCATTCAGTACTTC
J: TRBJ1-2; size: few; V: TRBV6-5; D: .; CDR3: CASSYRQDYGYTF; DNA: TGTGCCAGCAGTTACCGACAAGACTATGGCTACACCTTC
J: TRBJ2-3; size: many; V: TRBV21-1; D: .; CDR3: CASSKDDRASTDTQYF; DNA: TGTGCCAGCAGCAAAGACGACAGGGCGAGCACAGATACGCAGTATTTT
J: TRBJ2-7; size: many; V: TRBV5-5; D: .; CDR3: CASSTDTGEQYF; DNA: TGTGCCAGCAGCACGGACACGGGGGAGCAGTACTTC
J: TRBJ2-7; size: many; V: TRBV25-1; D: .; CDR3: CASSPEAASHEQYF; DNA: TGTGCCAGCAGCCCTGAGGCGGCCAGCCACGAGCAGTACTTC
J: TRBJ2-1; size: .; V: TRBV7-3; D: TRBD2; CDR3: CVSSQGAGGIDEQFF; DNA: TGTGTCAGCAGCCAGGGAGCGGGAGGGATCGATGAGCAGTTCTTC
J: TRBJ2-1; size: few; V: TRBV4-3; D: .; CDR3: CASSQDLRVFTNNEQFF; DNA: TGCGCCAGCAGCCAAGATCTGCGGGTCTTTACTAACAATGAGCAGTTCTTC
J: TRBJ1-2; size: few; V: TRBV5-4; D: .; CDR3: CASSLVGQDANYGYTF; DNA: TGTGCCAGCAGCTTGGTGGGACAAGACGCGAACTATGGCTACACCTTC